This is a list of T cell receptor beta chains from one sample in a study of T cell repertoires in cytomegalovirus infection. TCRdb ran MiXCR on the reads and lists one entry per CDR3 protein. Among roughly 630,000 distinct CDR3 sequences, around 24% were seen once, and the ten largest hold less than 10%. Sequencing was done on a sample of CD8+ T cells from PBMCs. Receptors were obtained from a human donor in good health (CMV status not recorded). Some clones in this sample may be carry-over from other donors' samples. Both conserved end residues are part of each CDR3. Fields, in order: J gene, clone size, V gene, D gene, CDR3 DNA, CDR3 protein. D genes are given only for firm matches. Clone size is stated in some rows and not others, as once, few, many or a class when expanded.

j_call: TRBJ1-1; clone_size: few; v_call: TRBV20-1; d_call: -; cdr3_nt: TGCAGTGCTAGAGCCTCCCGGACTGAAGCTTTCTTT; cdr3_aa: CSARASRTEAFF
j_call: TRBJ2-2; clone_size: -; v_call: TRBV18; d_call: -; cdr3_nt: TGTGCCAGCTCGCCTAGGACGGCGAACACCGGGGAGCTGTGTTTT; cdr3_aa: CASSPRTANTGELCF
j_call: TRBJ1-3; clone_size: few; v_call: TRBV20-1; d_call: -; cdr3_nt: TGCAGTGCTAGAGCCTCGACAGGATTTGCGGGAAACACCATATATTTT; cdr3_aa: CSARASTGFAGNTIYF
j_call: TRBJ2-6; clone_size: few; v_call: TRBV20-1; d_call: -; cdr3_nt: TGCAGTGCCTCCCTGTGGCAGCGCCAATCTGGGGCCAACGTCCTGACTTTC; cdr3_aa: CSASLWQRQSGANVLTF
j_call: TRBJ2-1; clone_size: many; v_call: TRBV7-8; d_call: -; cdr3_nt: TGTGCCAGCAGCTTAGGCTTGGATGAGCAGTTCTTC; cdr3_aa: CASSLGLDEQFF
j_call: TRBJ1-2; clone_size: few; v_call: TRBV5-4; d_call: -; cdr3_nt: TGTGCCAGCAGCTTGGAAGACCTCGTCTTC; cdr3_aa: CASSLEDLVF
j_call: TRBJ2-3; clone_size: many; v_call: TRBV7-2; d_call: TRBD2; cdr3_nt: TGTGCCAGCACCCCCCTCAGCGGGGCCTGGGATACGCAGTATTTT; cdr3_aa: CASTPLSGAWDTQYF
j_call: TRBJ2-2; clone_size: -; v_call: TRBV7-9; d_call: TRBD1; cdr3_nt: TGTGCCAGCAGCTCGGGACAGAGTATCGGGGAGCTGTTTTTT; cdr3_aa: CASSSGQSIGELFF
j_call: TRBJ2-1; clone_size: -; v_call: TRBV28; d_call: -; cdr3_nt: TGTGCCAGCATTACTTCAGCGGTTACCTACAATAAGCAGTTCTTC; cdr3_aa: CASITSAVTYNKQFF
j_call: TRBJ2-1; clone_size: -; v_call: TRBV7-9; d_call: -; cdr3_nt: TGTGTCAGCAGCCATCCCACCTACAATGAGCAGTTCTTC; cdr3_aa: CVSSHPTYNEQFF
j_call: TRBJ2-1; clone_size: few; v_call: TRBV20-1; d_call: -; cdr3_nt: TGCAGTGCTAGCGGGACCTACGGATACAATGAGCAGTTCTTC; cdr3_aa: CSASGTYGYNEQFF
j_call: TRBJ2-1; clone_size: many; v_call: TRBV7-6; d_call: -; cdr3_nt: TGTGCCAGCAGCAGGGGCTATGATGGTGAGCAGTTCTTC; cdr3_aa: CASSRGYDGEQFF
j_call: TRBJ2-6; clone_size: many; v_call: TRBV6-5; d_call: -; cdr3_nt: TGTGCCAGCAGTTACTGGTCAGGGACGGGCTTCTCTGGGGCCAACGTCCTGACTTTC; cdr3_aa: CASSYWSGTGFSGANVLTF
j_call: TRBJ2-2; clone_size: -; v_call: TRBV6-1; d_call: -; cdr3_nt: TGTGCCAGCAGGACGGGACAGAACACCGGGGAGCTGTTTTTT; cdr3_aa: CASRTGQNTGELFF
j_call: TRBJ1-2; clone_size: few; v_call: TRBV6-2/TRBV6-3; d_call: -; cdr3_nt: TGTGCCAGCGGGAGACAGGCTTATGGCTACACCTTC; cdr3_aa: CASGRQAYGYTF
j_call: TRBJ2-2; clone_size: -; v_call: TRBV28; d_call: TRBD2; cdr3_nt: TGTGCCAGCAGTTTACTAGCGGGGTACGCGAACACCGGGGAGCTGTTTTTT; cdr3_aa: CASSLLAGYANTGELFF
j_call: TRBJ2-7; clone_size: few; v_call: TRBV24-1; d_call: -; cdr3_nt: TGTGCCACCAGACTGCTCCGGGACTGCAACGAGCAGTACTTC; cdr3_aa: CATRLLRDCNEQYF
j_call: TRBJ2-7; clone_size: -; v_call: TRBV27; d_call: -; cdr3_nt: TGTGCCAGCAGTTCCTCCGAACAGACAGGTTTCTCCTACGAGCAGTACTTC; cdr3_aa: CASSSSEQTGFSYEQYF
j_call: TRBJ1-1; clone_size: -; v_call: TRBV5-1; d_call: -; cdr3_nt: TGCGCCAGCAGCTTGGCCGGACTTTCCGACACTGAAGCTTTCTTT; cdr3_aa: CASSLAGLSDTEAFF
j_call: TRBJ2-5; clone_size: many; v_call: TRBV28; d_call: TRBD2; cdr3_nt: TGTGCCAGCAGTTTTCCCCTCAGCGGGGGGGGCCAAGAGACCCAGTACTTC; cdr3_aa: CASSFPLSGGGQETQYF
j_call: TRBJ2-6; clone_size: many; v_call: TRBV7-6; d_call: -; cdr3_nt: TGTGCCAGCAGCGAGGTGGCGGCCTCTGGGGCCAACGTCCTGACTTTC; cdr3_aa: CASSEVAASGANVLTF
j_call: TRBJ2-1; clone_size: -; v_call: TRBV5-1; d_call: TRBD2; cdr3_nt: TGCGCCAGCAGCGCATTAGCGGGGGGACCTTACAATGAGCAGTTCTTC; cdr3_aa: CASSALAGGPYNEQFF
j_call: TRBJ1-3; clone_size: few; v_call: TRBV29-1; d_call: -; cdr3_nt: TGCAGCGTTGAACTCCGGGGGGCACCTCTAATGGGTGGAAACACCATATATTTT; cdr3_aa: CSVELRGAPLMGGNTIYF
j_call: TRBJ2-5; clone_size: few; v_call: TRBV28; d_call: -; cdr3_nt: TGTGCCAGCAGTCATATACAGTTCGGGAAGTACCAAGAGACCCAGTACTTC; cdr3_aa: CASSHIQFGKYQETQYF
j_call: TRBJ2-7; clone_size: many; v_call: TRBV29-1; d_call: -; cdr3_nt: TGCAGCGTTGCAACAGGGAGCGAGCAGTACTTC; cdr3_aa: CSVATGSEQYF
j_call: TRBJ1-2; clone_size: -; v_call: TRBV7-9; d_call: -; cdr3_nt: TGTGCCAGCTCCCGGGCAACCAATTGGGATGGCTACACCTTC; cdr3_aa: CASSRATNWDGYTF
j_call: TRBJ2-3; clone_size: many; v_call: TRBV19; d_call: TRBD2; cdr3_nt: TGTGCCAGTAGTATAGGACTAGCGGACTTCACAGATACGCAGTATTTT; cdr3_aa: CASSIGLADFTDTQYF
j_call: TRBJ2-2; clone_size: -; v_call: TRBV14; d_call: TRBD1; cdr3_nt: TGTGCCAGCAGCCACCACGGGACAGGGGTTACCGGGGAGCTGTTTTTT; cdr3_aa: CASSHHGTGVTGELFF
j_call: TRBJ2-1; clone_size: -; v_call: TRBV7-3; d_call: TRBD2; cdr3_nt: TGTGCCAGCAGAGGGGTGGCGGGGGGGGGGGAGAGCAATGAGCAGTTCTTC; cdr3_aa: CASRGVAGGGESNEQFF
j_call: TRBJ2-1; clone_size: -; v_call: TRBV5-5; d_call: TRBD2; cdr3_nt: TGTGCCAGCAGCTTGGATATGGGAGCGGGGCCTTACAATGAGCAGTTCTTC; cdr3_aa: CASSLDMGAGPYNEQFF
j_call: TRBJ2-6; clone_size: few; v_call: TRBV6-1; d_call: -; cdr3_nt: TGTGCCAGTAATAACGAACCGAACTCTGGGGCCAACGTCCTGACTTTC; cdr3_aa: CASNNEPNSGANVLTF
j_call: TRBJ2-5; clone_size: many; v_call: TRBV6-2/TRBV6-3; d_call: TRBD2; cdr3_nt: TGTGCCAGCAGTTACTGGGGACTAGCGACCGGGGAGACCCAGTACTTC; cdr3_aa: CASSYWGLATGETQYF
j_call: TRBJ2-1; clone_size: few; v_call: TRBV29-1; d_call: -; cdr3_nt: TGCAGCGTTGAACCCTCTGAGGGCGTTGGGGAGCAGTTCTTC; cdr3_aa: CSVEPSEGVGEQFF
j_call: TRBJ2-5; clone_size: -; v_call: TRBV6-5; d_call: -; cdr3_nt: TGTGCCAGCAGTTACCGCTCCATTCCCCACAGGCTCCAAGAGACCCAGTACTTC; cdr3_aa: CASSYRSIPHRLQETQYF
j_call: TRBJ2-1; clone_size: -; v_call: TRBV12-3/TRBV12-4; d_call: -; cdr3_nt: TGTGCCAGCAGTCTTCACCAGGGGGGTGAGCAGATCTTC; cdr3_aa: CASSLHQGGEQIF
j_call: TRBJ2-1; clone_size: few; v_call: TRBV6-1; d_call: -; cdr3_nt: TGTGCCAGCAGTGAAGTGGCTGGATTGAAGCTCCATGAGCAGTTCTTC; cdr3_aa: CASSEVAGLKLHEQFF
j_call: TRBJ1-1; clone_size: -; v_call: TRBV25-1; d_call: -; cdr3_nt: TGTGCCAGCAGTGGGCTGGGCGTAAACACTGAAGCTTTCTTT; cdr3_aa: CASSGLGVNTEAFF
j_call: TRBJ2-7; clone_size: many; v_call: TRBV7-9; d_call: -; cdr3_nt: TGTGCCAGCAGCCCCCGGGCCGGTCGAGTCTACGAGCAGTACTTC; cdr3_aa: CASSPRAGRVYEQYF
j_call: TRBJ1-1; clone_size: few; v_call: TRBV7-3; d_call: -; cdr3_nt: TGTGCCAGCAGCTTCTCAGGGGCTGGGGCTGAAGCTTTCTTT; cdr3_aa: CASSFSGAGAEAFF
j_call: TRBJ1-5; clone_size: -; v_call: TRBV27; d_call: -; cdr3_nt: TGTGCCAGCAGCCATCAGGGAGGGAATCAGCCCCAGCATTTT; cdr3_aa: CASSHQGGNQPQHF
j_call: TRBJ2-2; clone_size: -; v_call: TRBV14; d_call: -; cdr3_nt: TGTGCCAGCAGCCTAACAGGGCCGGACGGGGAGCTGTTTTTT; cdr3_aa: CASSLTGPDGELFF
j_call: TRBJ2-3; clone_size: many; v_call: TRBV7-2; d_call: TRBD2; cdr3_nt: TGTGCCAGCAGCTCCCGGGACTACGGCACAGATACGCAGTATTTT; cdr3_aa: CASSSRDYGTDTQYF
j_call: TRBJ2-2; clone_size: once; v_call: TRBV29-1; d_call: -; cdr3_nt: TGCAGCGTTCTTGGACAGTTAACAGGCGGGGAGCTGTTTTTT; cdr3_aa: CSVLGQLTGGELFF
j_call: TRBJ2-1; clone_size: -; v_call: TRBV7-6; d_call: -; cdr3_nt: TGTGCCAGCAGCTTAGAGTTACAACGGACTAACAATGAGCAGTTCTTC; cdr3_aa: CASSLELQRTNNEQFF
j_call: TRBJ1-3; clone_size: many; v_call: TRBV7-2; d_call: -; cdr3_nt: TGTGCCAGCAGCTTATCTGGACTGAACTCTGGAAACACCATATATTTT; cdr3_aa: CASSLSGLNSGNTIYF
j_call: TRBJ1-4; clone_size: few; v_call: TRBV15; d_call: -; cdr3_nt: TGTGCCACCAGCCGAACCCCCACCTATCTGGACAATAATGAAAAACTGTTTTTT; cdr3_aa: CATSRTPTYLDNNEKLFF
j_call: TRBJ1-3; clone_size: -; v_call: TRBV7-6; d_call: -; cdr3_nt: TGTGCCAGCAGCTTAGTGACCGACCTCTCTGGAAACACCATATATTTT; cdr3_aa: CASSLVTDLSGNTIYF
j_call: TRBJ1-2; clone_size: -; v_call: TRBV7-9; d_call: -; cdr3_nt: TGTGCCAGCAGTTCGCCCCCCGGGGGGAACCATGGCTACACCTTC; cdr3_aa: CASSSPPGGNHGYTF
j_call: TRBJ1-2; clone_size: -; v_call: TRBV7-9; d_call: -; cdr3_nt: TGTGCCAGCAGCTTCGGGGACTATGGCTACACCTTC; cdr3_aa: CASSFGDYGYTF
j_call: TRBJ2-2; clone_size: few; v_call: TRBV7-9; d_call: TRBD1; cdr3_nt: TGTGCCAGCAGCTCCCCGCGGACAGGCTACACCGGGGAGCTGTTTTTT; cdr3_aa: CASSSPRTGYTGELFF
j_call: TRBJ2-1; clone_size: many; v_call: TRBV7-6; d_call: -; cdr3_nt: TGTGCCAGCAGCTTAGCCTATGAGCAGTTCTTC; cdr3_aa: CASSLAYEQFF
j_call: TRBJ2-1; clone_size: many; v_call: TRBV7-9; d_call: TRBD2; cdr3_nt: TGTGCCAGCAGCTTACCCCCCATGGTCACTAGCGGGGGGAGGCAGTTCTTC; cdr3_aa: CASSLPPMVTSGGRQFF
j_call: TRBJ1-2; clone_size: few; v_call: TRBV7-9; d_call: -; cdr3_nt: TGTGCCAGCCTTAAGGGGGGCGCCTATGGCTACACCTTC; cdr3_aa: CASLKGGAYGYTF
j_call: TRBJ1-1; clone_size: few; v_call: TRBV4-1; d_call: TRBD1; cdr3_nt: TGCGCCAGCAGCCAGGGGACAGGGGTTGGCACTGAAGCTTTCTTT; cdr3_aa: CASSQGTGVGTEAFF
j_call: TRBJ2-5; clone_size: many; v_call: TRBV29-1; d_call: -; cdr3_nt: TGCAGCGTTGAAGGGTACCAAGAGACCCAGTACTTC; cdr3_aa: CSVEGYQETQYF
j_call: TRBJ2-1; clone_size: -; v_call: TRBV7-9; d_call: -; cdr3_nt: TGTGCCAGCAGCTCGCAAAGGGGCCCTTACTCCTACAATGAGCAGTTCTTC; cdr3_aa: CASSSQRGPYSYNEQFF
j_call: TRBJ2-7; clone_size: many; v_call: TRBV7-9; d_call: -; cdr3_nt: TGTGCCAGCAGCAACGTTGCCTACGAGCAGTACTTC; cdr3_aa: CASSNVAYEQYF
j_call: TRBJ2-1; clone_size: -; v_call: TRBV6-6; d_call: TRBD2; cdr3_nt: TGTGCCAGCAGCGGGGGGGGGATCGGTGAGCAGTTCTTC; cdr3_aa: CASSGGGIGEQFF
j_call: TRBJ2-3; clone_size: many; v_call: TRBV6-6; d_call: -; cdr3_nt: TGTGCCAGCAGTTTAGGGGCGCCATCCACAGATACGCAGTATTTT; cdr3_aa: CASSLGAPSTDTQYF